This T cell receptor (beta chain) is from a study of blood T cell repertoires in COVID-19. Overall study context: Sites in the United States, Italy and Spain provided acute and convalescent COVID-19 samples. T cells, B-cell-depleted T cells, or PBMCs supplied cDNA or gDNA.

Per the germline V gene, CDR1 is SGHRS and CDR2 is YFSETQ. The CDR3 loop spans 19 amino acids. The J segment lost 0 bases and the V segment lost 4 bases, leaving 11 bases of the junction unmatched. Only in-frame clones appear in the TCRdb table, and some are missing; sequencing was by immunoSEQ multiplex PCR. In the table there are roughly 140,000 clones, approximately 81% of which are singletons. The source material was peripheral blood. This receptor was obtained from a human donor in a cohort sampled during active COVID-19. The V and J genes are TRBV5-1 and TRBJ2-1; 12 bases are shared with TRBD1. The DNA of the CDR3 is TGCGCCAGCAGCCCCCGGGACAGGGGGCTTATCAGCTCCTACAATGAGCAGTTCTTC. The encoded protein is CASSPRDRGLISSYNEQFF.